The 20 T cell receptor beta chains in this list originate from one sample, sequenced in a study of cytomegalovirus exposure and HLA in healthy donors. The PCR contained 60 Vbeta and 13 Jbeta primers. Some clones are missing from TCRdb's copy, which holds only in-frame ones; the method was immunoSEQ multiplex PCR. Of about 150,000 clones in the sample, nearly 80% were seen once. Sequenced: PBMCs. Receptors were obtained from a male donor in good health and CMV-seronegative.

CDR3 coding DNA: TGTGCCAGTAGTATAGATCGGAGGGATTCACCCCTCCACTTT. Its translation: CASSIDRRDSPLHF. The chain is built from TRBV19 and TRBJ1-6, with no clear D. Trimming shortened V by 0 bases and J by 8 bases, and 8 bases separated the two germline ends. CDR3 size: 14 residues. Germline V gene sequence: CDR1 LNHDA, CDR2 SQIVND (reference sequence).

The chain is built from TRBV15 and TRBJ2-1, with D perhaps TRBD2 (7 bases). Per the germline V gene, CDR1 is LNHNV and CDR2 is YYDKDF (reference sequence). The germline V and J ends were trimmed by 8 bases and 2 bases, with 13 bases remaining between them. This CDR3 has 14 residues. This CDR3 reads CATRGAGPYNEQFF. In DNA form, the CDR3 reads TGTGCCACCCGGGGGGCGGGGCCCTACAATGAGCAGTTCTTC.

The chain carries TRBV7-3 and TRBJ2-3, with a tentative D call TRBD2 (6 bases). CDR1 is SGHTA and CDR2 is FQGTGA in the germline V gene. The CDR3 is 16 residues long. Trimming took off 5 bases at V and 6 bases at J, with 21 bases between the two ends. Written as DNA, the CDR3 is TGTGCCAGCAGCCGGGTGGGCGGGGCGGTTGGGGATACGCAGTATTTT. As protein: CASSRVGGAVGDTQYF.

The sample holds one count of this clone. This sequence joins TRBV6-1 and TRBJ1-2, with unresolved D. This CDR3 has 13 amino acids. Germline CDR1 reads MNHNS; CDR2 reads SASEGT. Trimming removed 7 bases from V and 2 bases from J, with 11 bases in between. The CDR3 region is CASKRPLNYGYTF. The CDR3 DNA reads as TGTGCCAGCAAGCGGCCCTTAAACTATGGCTACACCTTC.

In nucleotides, the CDR3 is TGTGCCAGCAGTTACGGCCAGTTTAGGACAGGGAGTGGCTACACCTTC. It translates to CASSYGQFRTGSGYTF. V is TRBV6-5 and J is TRBJ1-2; 8 bases agree with TRBD1. After removal of 2 bases from V and 7 bases from J, the junction contained 12 bases not matched to a gene. Germline V gene lookup returns CDR1 MNHEY and CDR2 SVGAGI. The CDR3 is 16 residues long.

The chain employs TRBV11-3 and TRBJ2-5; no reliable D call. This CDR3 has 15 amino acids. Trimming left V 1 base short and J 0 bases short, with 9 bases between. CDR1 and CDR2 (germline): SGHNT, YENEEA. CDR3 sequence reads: CASSLADWYQETQYF. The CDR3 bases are TGTGCCAGCAGCTTAGCCGACTGGTACCAAGAGACCCAGTACTTC.

The CDR3: CASSLSRDNEQFF. The CDR3 DNA follows: TGTGCCAGCAGCTTAAGCAGGGACAATGAGCAGTTCTTC. This chain joins TRBV7-2 and TRBJ2-1, with TRBD1 as a possible D gene (5 bases). The CDR3 contains 13 residues. The V end was cut by 2 bases, the J end by 5 bases, with 7 bases between. Germline CDR1 SGHTA, CDR2 FQGNSA.

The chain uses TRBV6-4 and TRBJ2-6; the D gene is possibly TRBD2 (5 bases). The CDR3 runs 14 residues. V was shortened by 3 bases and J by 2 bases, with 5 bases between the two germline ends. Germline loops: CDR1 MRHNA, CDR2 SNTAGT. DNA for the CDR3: TGTGCCAGCAGTGAACTAGCTGGGGCCAACGTCCTGACTTTC. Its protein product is CASSELAGANVLTF.

The CDR3 region is CAWSVDGWGVNYGYTF. Here the CDR3 DNA reads TGTGCCTGGAGTGTTGACGGGTGGGGGGTAAACTATGGCTACACCTTC. V and J are TRBV30 and TRBJ1-2; TRBD1 might be the D (5 bases). V dropped 0 bases and J dropped 2 bases, with 16 bases sitting between them. Germline V CDR1 and CDR2: GTSNPN, SVGIG (reference sequence). CDR3 length: 16 residues.

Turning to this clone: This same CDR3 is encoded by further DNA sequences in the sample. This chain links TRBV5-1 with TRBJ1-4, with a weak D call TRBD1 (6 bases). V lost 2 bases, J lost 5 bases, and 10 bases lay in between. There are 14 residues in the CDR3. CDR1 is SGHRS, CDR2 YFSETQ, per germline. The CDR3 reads CASSFGQGNEKLFF. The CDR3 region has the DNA TGCGCCAGCAGCTTCGGGCAGGGGAATGAAAAACTGTTTTTT.

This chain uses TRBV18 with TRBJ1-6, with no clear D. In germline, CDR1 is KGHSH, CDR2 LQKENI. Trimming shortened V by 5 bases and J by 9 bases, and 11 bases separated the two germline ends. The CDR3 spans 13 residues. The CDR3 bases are TGTGCCAGCTCAGACCCGGGTAGTTCACCCCTCCACTTT. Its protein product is CASSDPGSSPLHF.

The CDR3 sequence: CASSQELSVYEQYF. The DNA of the CDR3 is TGTGCCAGCAGCCAAGAGTTATCCGTTTACGAGCAGTACTTC. The chain recombines TRBV4-2 with TRBJ2-7; D unclear. The CDR3 is 14 amino acids. V gave up 0 bases and J gave up 4 bases, with 10 bases separating them. Germline V CDR1 and CDR2: LGHNA, YNFKEQ.

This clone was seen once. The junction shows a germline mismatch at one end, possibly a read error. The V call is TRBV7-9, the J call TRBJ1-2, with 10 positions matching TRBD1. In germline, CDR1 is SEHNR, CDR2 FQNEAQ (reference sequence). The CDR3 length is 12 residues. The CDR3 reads CSSSSSTGGGTF. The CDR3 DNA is TGTTCCAGCAGCTCGTCGACAGGGGGCGGAACCTTC.

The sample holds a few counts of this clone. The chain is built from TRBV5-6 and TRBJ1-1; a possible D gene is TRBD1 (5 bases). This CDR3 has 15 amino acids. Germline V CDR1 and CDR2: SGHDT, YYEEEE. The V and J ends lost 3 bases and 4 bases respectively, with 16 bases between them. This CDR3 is CASSSGGLRGTEAFF. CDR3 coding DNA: TGTGCCAGCAGCTCCGGGGGACTCAGAGGCACTGAAGCTTTCTTT.

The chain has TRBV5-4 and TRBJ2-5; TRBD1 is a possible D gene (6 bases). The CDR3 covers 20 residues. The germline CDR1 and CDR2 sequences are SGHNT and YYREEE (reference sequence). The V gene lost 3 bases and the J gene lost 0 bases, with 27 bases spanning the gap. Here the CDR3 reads CASSSEFLNRENNNQETQYF. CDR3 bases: TGTGCCAGCAGCTCTGAATTTCTGAACAGGGAAAACAACAACCAAGAGACCCAGTACTTC.

The CDR3 nucleotides are TGTGCCAGCAGCAAAACAGGGAGCTCCTACGAGCAGTACTTC. Encoded protein: CASSKTGSSYEQYF. This rearrangement joins TRBV27 to TRBJ2-7, with D perhaps TRBD1 (6 bases). V dropped 6 bases and J dropped 0 bases, with 12 bases sitting between them. Germline CDR1 reads MNHEY; CDR2 reads SMNVEV (reference sequence). The CDR3 loop spans 14 amino acids.

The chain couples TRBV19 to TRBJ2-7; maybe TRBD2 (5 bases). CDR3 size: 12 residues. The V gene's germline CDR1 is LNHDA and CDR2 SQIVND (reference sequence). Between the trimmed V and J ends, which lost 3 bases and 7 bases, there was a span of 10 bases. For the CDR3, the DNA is TGTGCCAGTAGTATTAGAACGGGGGAGCAGTACTTC. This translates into CASSIRTGEQYF.

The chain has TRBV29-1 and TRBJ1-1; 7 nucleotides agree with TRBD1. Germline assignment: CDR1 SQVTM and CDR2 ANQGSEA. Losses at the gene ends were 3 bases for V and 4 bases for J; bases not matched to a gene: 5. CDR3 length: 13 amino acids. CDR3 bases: TGCAGCGTTGAGACAGGGTTAAGCACTGAAGCTTTCTTT. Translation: CSVETGLSTEAFF. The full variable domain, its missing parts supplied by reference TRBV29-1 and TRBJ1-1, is SAVISQKPSRDICQRGTSLTIQCQVDSQVTMMFWYRQQPGQSLTLIATANQGSEATYESGFVIDKFPISRPNLTFSTLTVSNMSPEDSSIYLCSVETGLSTEAFFGQGTRLTVV.

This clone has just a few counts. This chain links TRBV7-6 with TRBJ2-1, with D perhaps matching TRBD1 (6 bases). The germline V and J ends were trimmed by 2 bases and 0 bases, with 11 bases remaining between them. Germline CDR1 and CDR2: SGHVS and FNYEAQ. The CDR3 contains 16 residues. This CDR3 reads CASSLNQGFSYNEQFF. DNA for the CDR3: TGTGCCAGCAGCTTAAATCAGGGGTTCTCCTACAATGAGCAGTTCTTC.

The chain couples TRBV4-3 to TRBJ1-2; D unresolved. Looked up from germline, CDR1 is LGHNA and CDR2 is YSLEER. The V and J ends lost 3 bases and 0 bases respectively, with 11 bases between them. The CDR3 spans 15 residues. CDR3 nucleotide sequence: TGCGCCAGCAGCCAGGAGGAGTATTCTAACTATGGCTACACCTTC. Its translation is CASSQEEYSNYGYTF.